Shown below are 29 T cell receptor beta chains from a single sample sequenced in a study of metastatic and nonmetastatic thyroid tumors. Each patient came to thyroid surgery without any prior treatment (of any kind). TCRdb re-called the PCR reads via MiXCR. Among 8,500 to 13,000 clones listed, approximately 30% were seen once. Sequencing input: tumor tissue. These TCRs come from a male donor with papillary thyroid cancer or a benign thyroid nodule (not recorded which). Some clones in this sample may be carry-over from other donors' samples.

The rearrangement joins TRBV11-2 to TRBJ2-1; 16 positions match TRBD2. Germline V gives CDR1 SGHAT, CDR2 FQNNGV. J was trimmed by 5 bases and V by 1 base; bases with no gene match: 5. This CDR3 is 18 amino acids long. The CDR3 DNA sequence: TGTGCCAGCAGCTTAGTTTCCGGGACTAGCGGGGGGGACAATGAGCAGTTCTTC. Protein sequence: CASSLVSGTSGGDNEQFF.

The V and J genes are TRBV27 and TRBJ2-7; D may be TRBD2 (6 bases). CDR3 length equals 16 residues. V was pared by 8 bases and J by 3 bases, with 23 bases between. Germline CDR1 and CDR2: MNHEY and SMNVEV (reference sequence). The CDR3 nucleotides read TGTGCCAGCGCTGCCCTCGGGGGAATTAAGTTCTACGAGCAGTACTTC. Translated, it gives CASAALGGIKFYEQYF.

This clone is labeled as medium-sized (0.01 to 0.1%). This rearrangement joins TRBV6-1 to TRBJ2-2; D not certain. Trimming shortened V by 6 bases and J by 5 bases, and 13 bases separated the two germline ends. The length of the CDR3 is 14 residues. Looked up from germline, CDR1 is MNHNS and CDR2 is SASEGT. CDR3 nucleotide sequence: TGTGCCAGCAGACCCCAAACGGCGACCGGGGAGCTGTTTTTT. Its protein product is CASRPQTATGELFF.

This chain joins TRBV19 and TRBJ1-2, with D unclear. This CDR3 has 15 residues. CDR1 is LNHDA and CDR2 is SQIVND in the germline V gene (reference sequence). Trimming pared 0 bases from V and 6 bases from J, leaving 14 bases between. The CDR3 region has the DNA TGTGCCAGTAGTATAGATCCTTCGGCCAGGCATGGCTACACCTTC. Translating gives CASSIDPSARHGYTF.

The chain combines TRBV20-1 with TRBJ2-2; no reliable D call. Trimming took 0 bases from V and 5 from J, leaving 7 bases between them. The germline CDR1 and CDR2 sequences are DFQATT and SNEGSKA (reference sequence). The CDR3 extends over 13 amino acids. The CDR3, as DNA: TGCAGTGCTAGAGATTTGGGAACCGGGGAGCTGTTTTTT. As protein: CSARDLGTGELFF.

As concerns this clone: The germline gene is not matched at one end of the junction; a read error may be the cause. This chain uses TRBV12-3 or TRBV12-4 with TRBJ1-1; no clear D gene. This CDR3 is 13 amino acids long. In DNA form, the CDR3 reads TGTGCCGGCAGCGTCATGGGGTATGCTGAAGCTTTCTTT. Translating it yields CAGSVMGYAEAFF.

The chain uses TRBV7-2 and TRBJ2-2; D is ambiguous. The CDR3 contains 13 residues. In germline, CDR1 is SGHTA, CDR2 FQGNSA. The V and J ends lost 4 bases and 6 bases respectively, with 9 bases between them. The CDR3 DNA reads as TGTGCCAGCAGCTCACACCTGGCCGGGGAGCTGTTTTTT. As protein: CASSSHLAGELFF.

V and J are TRBV30 and TRBJ1-2; D unclear. Germline V CDR1 and CDR2: GTSNPN, SVGIG (reference sequence). Between the trimmed V and J ends, which lost 0 bases and 7 bases, there was a span of 12 bases. The CDR3 has 13 residues. The CDR3 loop is CAWSVDRAAGYTF. The DNA for the CDR3 is TGTGCCTGGAGTGTAGACCGGGCGGCTGGCTACACCTTC.

The count of this clone is one. V is TRBV6-2 or TRBV6-3 and J is TRBJ2-5; a possible D gene is TRBD2 (5 bases). Germline V gene data show CDR1 as MNHEY and CDR2 as SVGEGT. CDR3 size: 16 residues. Trimming left V 10 bases short and J 0 bases short, with 21 bases between. CDR3 sequence reads: CATQLHPGEYQETQYF. CDR3 bases: TGTGCCACCCAGTTACACCCTGGGGAGTACCAAGAGACCCAGTACTTC.

This clone came up many times. V usage is TRBV7-9 and J usage is TRBJ2-3; 7 nucleotides match TRBD1. Germline lookup yields CDR1 SEHNR and CDR2 FQNEAQ (reference sequence). This CDR3 has 16 residues. V trimming: 1 base; J trimming: 0 bases; junction bases outside the gene matches: 4. CDR3 nucleotides: TGTGCCAGCAGCTTAGGAGGGGGCTCTAGCACAGATACGCAGTATTTT. Its translation is CASSLGGGSSTDTQYF. Full variable domain (missing parts from reference TRBV7-9 and TRBJ2-3): DTGVSQNPRHKITKRGQNVTFRCDPISEHNRLYWYRQTLGQGPEFLTYFQNEAQLEKSRLLSDRFSAERPKGSFSTLEIQRTEQGDSAMYLCASSLGGGSSTDTQYFGPGTRLTVL.

Comments on this clone: Given the absence of the conserved phenylalanine or tryptophan at the CDR3 end, a read error is likely. CDR3 amino acids: CASSESRGMAFL. The CDR3 region has the DNA TGCGCCAGCAGTGAGTCGAGGGGTATGGCTTTCCTT. The chain has TRBV10-1 and TRBJ1-1, with TRBD1 as a possible D gene (5 bases). CDR1 is WNHNN and CDR2 is SYGVQD in the germline V gene (reference sequence). CDR3 size: 12 residues. Trimming removed 0 bases from V and 11 bases from J, with 10 bases in between.

The chain employs TRBV19 and TRBJ1-1, with D maybe TRBD1 (6 bases). The CDR3 is 15 residues long. Germline loops: CDR1 LNHDA, CDR2 SQIVND (reference sequence). V lost 7 bases and J 2 bases, leaving 17 bases between the germline ends. The CDR3 bases are TGTGCCAGTATTCTGGGGGCGTACTCCAACACTGAAGCTTTCTTT. The encoded protein is CASILGAYSNTEAFF.

The chain uses TRBV28 and TRBJ2-7; D ambiguous. Germline V lookup: CDR1 MDHEN, CDR2 SYDVKM. V dropped 3 bases and J dropped 3 bases, with 6 bases sitting between them. This CDR3 region has 12 residues. The CDR3 loop reads CASSFSSYEQYF. CDR3 sequence (DNA): TGTGCCAGCAGTTTCTCAAGCTACGAGCAGTACTTC.

This clone is medium-sized by share. This rearrangement joins TRBV28 to TRBJ2-2; 10 positions match TRBD2. After removal of 7 bases from V and 7 bases from J, the junction contained 3 bases not matched to a gene. There are 13 residues in the CDR3. In germline, CDR1 is MDHEN, CDR2 SYDVKM. For the CDR3, the DNA is TGTGCCAGCACTAGCGGGAGCGGCGGGGAGCTGTTTTTT. Protein: CASTSGSGGELFF.

The V gene is TRBV12-3 or TRBV12-4, the J gene TRBJ1-2; D may be TRBD1 (5 bases). The CDR3 consists of 13 residues. Trimming stripped 5 bases from V and 7 bases from J, with 14 bases between. The CDR3 spells CASSPMSGVGYTF. The CDR3 DNA reads as TGTGCCAGCAGTCCTATGTCGGGGGTTGGCTACACCTTC.

The genes are TRBV30 and TRBJ2-7, with D hard to call. The V gene lost 0 bases and the J gene lost 3 bases, with 3 bases spanning the gap. Germline CDR1 and CDR2: GTSNPN and SVGIG (reference sequence). The CDR3 totals 11 residues. The CDR3 nucleotides read TGTGCCTGGAGTGTGCTCTACGAGCAGTACTTC. Translating it yields CAWSVLYEQYF.

Points on this clone: A much larger clone differs by one base, so this may be a read error. The rearrangement uses TRBV5-4 and TRBJ2-7, with D possibly being TRBD2 (6 bases). CDR3 length: 12 amino acids. The germline V gene has CDR1 SGHNT and CDR2 YYREEE (reference sequence). The CDR3 protein is CAISLEGYEQYF. The CDR3 DNA reads as TGTGCCATCAGCTTGGAGGGTTACGAGCAGTACTTC.

In this sample, this clone is medium-sized. The J gene is TRBJ2-2, the V gene TRBV7-8; D perhaps matches TRBD2 (5 bases). This CDR3 comprises 16 residues. Germline CDR1 SGHVS, CDR2 FQNEAQ. V lost 2 bases and J lost 7, with 17 bases in between. The CDR3 loop reads CASSLWRLGGDGELFF. The CDR3 DNA reads TGTGCCAGCAGCTTATGGAGGCTTGGAGGCGACGGGGAGCTGTTTTTT. Supplemented by reference TRBV7-8 and TRBJ2-2, the full variable domain reads GAGVSQSPRYKVAKRGQDVALRCDPISGHVSLFWYQQALGQGPEFLTYFQNEAQLDKSGLPSDRFFAERPEGSVSTLKIQRTQQEDSAVYLCASSLWRLGGDGELFFGEGSRLTVL.

This chain connects TRBV28 to TRBJ2-3; D possibly corresponds to TRBD1 (5 bases). CDR3 length: 13 amino acids. Trimming shortened V by 10 bases and J by 5 bases, and 16 bases separated the two germline ends. CDR1 and CDR2 (germline): MDHEN, SYDVKM. In DNA, the CDR3 is TGTGCCATCAGGGAAGGGTCAAAAGATACGCAGTATTTT. Encoded protein: CAIREGSKDTQYF.

This clone qualifies as large (0.1 to 1%). This rearrangement joins TRBV19 to TRBJ1-2; a possible D gene is TRBD1 (6 bases). CDR1 and CDR2 from the germline V gene are LNHDA and SQIVND (reference sequence). The CDR3 is made up of 14 amino acids. Trimming left V 3 bases short and J 3 bases short, with 11 bases between. CDR3 coding DNA: TGTGCCAGTAGTATGGCCAGGGGTTACTATGGCTACACCTTC. Its translation is CASSMARGYYGYTF.

This clone showed up just a few times. The chain is built from TRBV28 and TRBJ1-2; no clear D gene. The germline gives CDR1 MDHEN, CDR2 SYDVKM. V was shortened by 6 bases and J by 8 bases, with 16 bases between the two germline ends. The CDR3 runs 13 residues. DNA for the CDR3: TGTGCCAGCAGCTTGGCGGACGAAAGGGGCTACACCTTC. Translated, it gives CASSLADERGYTF.

The chain couples TRBV27 to TRBJ2-7, with D unresolved. This CDR3 is 15 amino acids long. Germline CDR1 MNHEY, CDR2 SMNVEV (reference sequence). V was pared by 4 bases and J by 4 bases, with 17 bases between. Here the CDR3 reads CASSSRASSTYEQYF. The CDR3 DNA follows: TGTGCCAGCAGTTCCCGGGCCTCCTCGACGTACGAGCAGTACTTC.

This chain connects TRBV6-5 to TRBJ1-1; D gene uncertain. The CDR3 has 15 amino acids. Germline V lookup: CDR1 MNHEY, CDR2 SVGAGI. Trimming stripped 0 bases from V and 4 bases from J, with 12 bases between. CDR3 nucleotides: TGTGCCAGCAGTTACTCCGGGGTGGGCGGCACTGAAGCTTTCTTT. This encodes CASSYSGVGGTEAFF.

Regarding this clone: One end of the junction does not line up with germline, which may come from a read error. CDR3 loop: CASSLWWAGVDTQYF. DNA for the CDR3: TGTGCCAGCAGCCTGTGGTGGGCGGGAGTAGATACACAGTATTTT. V gene TRBV11-2 combines with J gene TRBJ2-3, with 7 bases fitting TRBD2. The length of the CDR3 is 15 residues. Germline V gene data show CDR1 as SGHAT and CDR2 as FQNNGV.

This sequence joins TRBV20-1 and TRBJ2-7; 10 bases line up with TRBD1. The CDR3 extends over 18 amino acids. Germline CDR1 and CDR2: DFQATT and SNEGSKA (reference sequence). V shed 1 base and J 3 bases; nucleotides not matched to a gene: 15. The chain's CDR3 is CSARADFFSGTGDYEQYF. The CDR3 bases are TGCAGTGCTAGAGCAGACTTTTTTTCCGGGACAGGGGACTACGAGCAGTACTTC.

This CDR3 reads CASSTDSHQPQHF. CDR3 nucleotide sequence: TGTGCCAGCAGTACTGACAGCCATCAGCCCCAGCATTTT. The rearrangement links TRBV6-4 to TRBJ1-5; D possibly corresponds to TRBD1 (5 bases). Germline-derived CDR1 and CDR2 are MRHNA and SNTAGT. The germline V and J ends were trimmed by 5 bases and 5 bases, with 10 bases remaining between them. The CDR3 consists of 13 residues.

This clone has a handful of counts. This rearrangement joins TRBV6-1 to TRBJ2-5; 11 bases are a match to TRBD1. This CDR3 contains 14 residues. Germline V gene sequence: CDR1 MNHNS, CDR2 SASEGT. The V gene end was trimmed by 7 bases and the J gene end by 5 bases; junction bases not matched to a gene: 6. The CDR3 here is CASTSGTGGETQYF. The CDR3, as DNA: TGTGCCAGCACCTCCGGGACAGGGGGGGAGACCCAGTACTTC.

The rearrangement links TRBV2 to TRBJ2-3; D is undetermined. The V and J ends lost 9 bases and 3 bases respectively, with 13 bases between them. Germline V lookup: CDR1 SNHLY, CDR2 FYNNEI. The CDR3 totals 13 residues. As DNA, the CDR3 is TGTGCCAGTACGAATCCCGGAACAGATACGCAGTATTTT. This codes for CASTNPGTDTQYF.

The table lists this clone with a few counts. Just one base apart from a much larger clone, this may be a read error. This CDR3 is also generated by other DNA sequences in the sample. The CDR3, as DNA: TGTGCCAGCGGACTCGCTAGCGGGGTGACCCAGTACTTC. This encodes CASGLASGVTQYF. The V call is TRBV28, the J call TRBJ2-5; 9 bases map to TRBD2. Germline loops: CDR1 MDHEN, CDR2 SYDVKM. With 8 bases clipped from V and 7 bases from J, the junction kept 8 bases outside the gene matches. The CDR3 has 13 amino acids.